This T cell receptor beta chain was profiled in a study of blood T cell repertoires in COVID-19. Study-level information: COVID-19 samples, acute and convalescent, were from the United States, Italy and Spain. The cDNA or gDNA used as material had been derived from T cells, B-cell-depleted T cells, or PBMCs.

Assay used: immunoSEQ multiplex PCR; TCRdb lists only in-frame clones, some missing. The sample consists of 130,000 to 150,000 clones, approximately 89% of them appearing once. Input material: peripheral blood. This clonotype was obtained from a human donor in a cohort sampled during active COVID-19.

The CDR3 DNA is TGTGCCAGTGTACACAGGCAGATTGGCTACGAGCAGTACTTC. Amino acids: CASVHRQIGYEQYF. The chain employs TRBV19 and TRBJ2-7; tentative D call: TRBD1 (5 bases). This CDR3 region has 14 residues. Per germline, CDR1 LNHDA and CDR2 SQIVND (reference sequence). Between the trimmed V and J ends, which lost 8 bases and 3 bases, there was a span of 17 bases.